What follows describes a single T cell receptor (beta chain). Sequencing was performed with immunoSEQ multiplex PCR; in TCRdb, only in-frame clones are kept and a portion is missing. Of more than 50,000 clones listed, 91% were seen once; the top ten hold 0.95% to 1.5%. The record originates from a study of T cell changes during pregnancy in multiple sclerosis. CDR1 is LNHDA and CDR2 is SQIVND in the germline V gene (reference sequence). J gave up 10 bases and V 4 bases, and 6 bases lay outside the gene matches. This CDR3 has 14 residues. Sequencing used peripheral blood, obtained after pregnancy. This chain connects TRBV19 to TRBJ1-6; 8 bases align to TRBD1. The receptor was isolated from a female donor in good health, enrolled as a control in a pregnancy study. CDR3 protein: CASSTTGDGSPLHF. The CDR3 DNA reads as TGTGCCAGTAGTACGACAGGGGACGGATCACCCCTCCACTTT.